This TCR beta chain was captured in a study of early T cells in non-severe SARS-CoV-2 infection. General study results and limits: VDJdb matching favored anti-spike CD8 responses, missing private and CD4 specificities.

Each single cDNA molecule received a unique molecular identifier. TCRdb recomputed calls from the 5' RACE reads with MiXCR, one row per CDR3 protein. Of 80,000 to 100,000 distinct CDR3 sequences detected, 10% to 15% appear once; the ten largest clones hold approximately 6.1%. On this clonotype itself: Its antigen is undetermined.

The V and J ends lost 6 bases and 5 bases, in that order; junction bases with no gene match: 7. The CDR3 is 14 residues long. Germline V gives CDR1 MNHEY, CDR2 SVGAGI. V gene TRBV6-5 combines with J gene TRBJ1-5; 7 nucleotides line up with TRBD1. Sequencing input: whole blood. This sequence originates from an adult who was a healthcare worker with PCR-confirmed SARS-CoV-2 infection or an uninfected control (not recorded which). In nucleotides, the CDR3 is TGTGCCAGCAGGCCAGGGACAGCCCATCAGCCCCAGCATTTT. Its translation is CASRPGTAHQPQHF.